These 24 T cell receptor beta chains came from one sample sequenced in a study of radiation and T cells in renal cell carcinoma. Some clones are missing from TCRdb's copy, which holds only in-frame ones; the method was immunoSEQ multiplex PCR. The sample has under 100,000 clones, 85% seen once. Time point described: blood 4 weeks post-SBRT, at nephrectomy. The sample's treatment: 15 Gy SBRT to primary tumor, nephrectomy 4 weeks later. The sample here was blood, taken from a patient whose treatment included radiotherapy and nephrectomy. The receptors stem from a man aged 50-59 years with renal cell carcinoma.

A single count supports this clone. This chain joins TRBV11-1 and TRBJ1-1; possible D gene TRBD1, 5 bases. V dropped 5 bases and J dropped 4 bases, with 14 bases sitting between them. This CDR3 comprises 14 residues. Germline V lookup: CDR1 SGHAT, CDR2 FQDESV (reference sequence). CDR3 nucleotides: TGTGCCAGCAGCCAGCACCCGGGGACCACTGAAGCTTTCTTT. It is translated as CASSQHPGTTEAFF.

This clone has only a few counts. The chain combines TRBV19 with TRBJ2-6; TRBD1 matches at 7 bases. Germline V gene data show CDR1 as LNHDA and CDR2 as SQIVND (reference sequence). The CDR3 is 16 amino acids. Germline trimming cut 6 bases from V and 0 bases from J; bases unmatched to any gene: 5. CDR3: CASSRQGSSGANVLTF. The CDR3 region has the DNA TGTGCCAGTAGCCGACAGGGTAGCTCTGGGGCCAACGTCCTGACTTTC.

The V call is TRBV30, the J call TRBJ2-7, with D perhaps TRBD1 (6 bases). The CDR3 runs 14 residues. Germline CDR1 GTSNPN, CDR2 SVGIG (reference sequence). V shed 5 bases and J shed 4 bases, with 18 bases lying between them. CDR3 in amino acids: CAWCAGDGRYEQYF. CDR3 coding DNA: TGTGCCTGGTGCGCAGGGGACGGCCGTTACGAGCAGTACTTC.

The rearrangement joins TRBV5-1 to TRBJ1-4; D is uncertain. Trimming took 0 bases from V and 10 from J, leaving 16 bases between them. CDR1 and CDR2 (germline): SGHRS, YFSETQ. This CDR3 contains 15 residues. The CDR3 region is CASSLVERGPAKLFF. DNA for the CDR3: TGCGCCAGCAGCTTGGTTGAACGGGGTCCGGCAAAACTGTTTTTT.

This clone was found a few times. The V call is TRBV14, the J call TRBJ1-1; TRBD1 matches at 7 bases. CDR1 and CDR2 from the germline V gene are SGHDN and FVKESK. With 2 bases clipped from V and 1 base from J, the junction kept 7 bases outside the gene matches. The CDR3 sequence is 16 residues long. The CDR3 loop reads CASSQPTGFGNTEAFF. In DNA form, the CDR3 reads TGTGCCAGCAGCCAACCGACAGGGTTTGGGAACACTGAAGCTTTCTTT.

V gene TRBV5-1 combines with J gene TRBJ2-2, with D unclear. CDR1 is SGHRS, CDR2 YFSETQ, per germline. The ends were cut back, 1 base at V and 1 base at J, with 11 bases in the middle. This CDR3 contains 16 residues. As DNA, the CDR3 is TGCGCCAGCAGCTTGCAACCCATAGGGAACACCGGGGAGCTGTTTTTT. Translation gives CASSLQPIGNTGELFF.

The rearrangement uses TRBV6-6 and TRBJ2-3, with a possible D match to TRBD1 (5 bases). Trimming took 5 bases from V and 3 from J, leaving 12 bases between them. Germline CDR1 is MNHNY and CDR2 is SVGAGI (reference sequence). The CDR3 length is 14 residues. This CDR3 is CASSTRQRTDTQYF. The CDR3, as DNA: TGTGCCAGCAGTACGCGACAGAGAACAGATACGCAGTATTTT.

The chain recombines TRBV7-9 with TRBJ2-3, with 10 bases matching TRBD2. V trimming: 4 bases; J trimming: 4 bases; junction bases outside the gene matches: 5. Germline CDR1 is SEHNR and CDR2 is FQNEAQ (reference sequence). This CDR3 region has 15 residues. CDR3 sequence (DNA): TGTGCCAGCAGCTCTAGCGGGAGAATCTCAGATACGCAGTATTTT. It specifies CASSSSGRISDTQYF.

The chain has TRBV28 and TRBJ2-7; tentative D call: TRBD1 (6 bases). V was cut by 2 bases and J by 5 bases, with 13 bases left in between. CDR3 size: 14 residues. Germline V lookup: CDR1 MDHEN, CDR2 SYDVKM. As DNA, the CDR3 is TGTGCCAGCAGTTTACGACAGGACGGGAACGAGCAGTACTTC. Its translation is CASSLRQDGNEQYF.

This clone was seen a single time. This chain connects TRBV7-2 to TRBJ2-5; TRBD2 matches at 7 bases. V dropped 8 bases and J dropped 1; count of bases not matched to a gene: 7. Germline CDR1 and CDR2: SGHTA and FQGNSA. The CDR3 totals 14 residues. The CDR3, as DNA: TGTGCCAGCTCCCGGGGGGAAACCCAAGAGACCCAGTACTTC. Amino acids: CASSRGETQETQYF.

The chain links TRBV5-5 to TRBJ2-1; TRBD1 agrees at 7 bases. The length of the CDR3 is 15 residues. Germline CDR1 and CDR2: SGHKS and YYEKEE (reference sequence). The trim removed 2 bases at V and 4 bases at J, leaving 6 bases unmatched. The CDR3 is CASSFTGTVYNEQFF. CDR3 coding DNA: TGTGCCAGCAGCTTTACCGGGACAGTATACAATGAGCAGTTCTTC.

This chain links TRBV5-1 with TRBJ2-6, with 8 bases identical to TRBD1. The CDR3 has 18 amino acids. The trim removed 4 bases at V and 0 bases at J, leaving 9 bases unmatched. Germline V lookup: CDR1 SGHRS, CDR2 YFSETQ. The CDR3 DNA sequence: TGCGCCAGCAGCCCGCCCCAGGGGGCTTCCTCTGGGGCCAACGTCCTGACTTTC. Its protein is CASSPPQGASSGANVLTF.

CDR3 sequence reads: CASSERRESTDTQYF. CDR3 DNA sequence: TGTGCCAGCAGTGAACGGCGGGAGTCGACAGATACGCAGTATTTT. The chain recombines TRBV2 with TRBJ2-3; 7 bases are shared with TRBD2. The V and J ends lost 2 bases and 3 bases, in that order; junction bases with no gene match: 5. This CDR3 has 15 amino acids. CDR1 and CDR2 (germline): SNHLY, FYNNEI.

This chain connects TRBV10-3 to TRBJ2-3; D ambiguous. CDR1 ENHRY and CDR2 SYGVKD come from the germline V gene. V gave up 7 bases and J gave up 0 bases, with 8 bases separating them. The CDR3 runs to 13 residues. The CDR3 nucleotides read TGTGCCATCACCGATCCTAGCACAGATACGCAGTATTTT. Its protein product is CAITDPSTDTQYF.

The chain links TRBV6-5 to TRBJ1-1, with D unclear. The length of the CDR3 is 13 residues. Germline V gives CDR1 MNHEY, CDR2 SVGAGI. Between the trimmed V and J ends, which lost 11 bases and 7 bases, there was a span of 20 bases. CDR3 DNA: TGTGCCGCGTTTAAGGCTAACCCCTATGAAGCTTTCTTT. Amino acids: CAAFKANPYEAFF.

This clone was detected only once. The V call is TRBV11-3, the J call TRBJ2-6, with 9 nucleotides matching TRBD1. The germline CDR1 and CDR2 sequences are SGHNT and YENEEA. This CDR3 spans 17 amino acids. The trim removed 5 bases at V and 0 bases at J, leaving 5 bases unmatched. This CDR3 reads CASSPGQGSSGANVLTF. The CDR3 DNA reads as TGTGCCAGCAGCCCGGGACAGGGAAGCTCTGGGGCCAACGTCCTGACTTTC.

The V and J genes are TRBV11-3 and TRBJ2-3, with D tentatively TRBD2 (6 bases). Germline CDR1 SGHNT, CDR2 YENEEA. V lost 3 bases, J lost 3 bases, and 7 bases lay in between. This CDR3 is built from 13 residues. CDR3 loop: CASSLGRTDTQYF. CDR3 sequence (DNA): TGTGCCAGCAGCTTGGGGAGGACAGATACGCAGTATTTT.

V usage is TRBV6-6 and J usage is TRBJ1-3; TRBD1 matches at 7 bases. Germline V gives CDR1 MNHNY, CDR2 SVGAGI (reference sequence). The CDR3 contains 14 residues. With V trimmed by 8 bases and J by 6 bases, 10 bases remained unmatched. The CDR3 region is CASSEQGRENTIYF. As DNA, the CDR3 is TGTGCCAGCTCCGAACAGGGGAGGGAAAACACCATATATTTT.

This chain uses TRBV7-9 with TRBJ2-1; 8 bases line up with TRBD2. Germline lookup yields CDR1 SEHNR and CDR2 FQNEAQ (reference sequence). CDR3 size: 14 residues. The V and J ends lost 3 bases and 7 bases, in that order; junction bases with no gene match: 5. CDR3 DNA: TGTGCCAGCAGCTTTACGGGGGGGACGAATGAGCAGTTCTTC. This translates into CASSFTGGTNEQFF.

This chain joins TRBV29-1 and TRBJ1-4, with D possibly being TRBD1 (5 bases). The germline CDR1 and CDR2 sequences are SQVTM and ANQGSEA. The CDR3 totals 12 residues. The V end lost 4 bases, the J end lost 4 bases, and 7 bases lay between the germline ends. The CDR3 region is CSVAGHNEKLFF. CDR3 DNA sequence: TGCAGCGTTGCAGGGCATAATGAAAAACTGTTTTTT.

The CDR3 reads CASSDLVSYNEQFF. The CDR3 DNA sequence: TGTGCCAGCAGTGATCTCGTCTCCTACAATGAGCAGTTCTTC. The gene calls are TRBV2 and TRBJ2-1; D gene unclear. The CDR3 is 14 residues long. The ends were cut back, 3 bases at V and 0 bases at J, with 6 bases in the middle. The germline CDR1 and CDR2 sequences are SNHLY and FYNNEI.

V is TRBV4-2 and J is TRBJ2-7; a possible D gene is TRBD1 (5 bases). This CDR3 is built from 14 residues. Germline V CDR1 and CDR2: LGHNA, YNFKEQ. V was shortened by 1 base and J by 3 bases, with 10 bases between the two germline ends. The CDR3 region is CASSQAIQGYEQYF. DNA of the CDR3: TGTGCCAGCAGCCAAGCAATTCAGGGCTACGAGCAGTACTTC.

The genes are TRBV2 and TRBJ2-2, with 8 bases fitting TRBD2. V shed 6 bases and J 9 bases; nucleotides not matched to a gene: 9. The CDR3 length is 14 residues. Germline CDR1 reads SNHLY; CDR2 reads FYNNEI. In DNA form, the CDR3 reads TGTGCCAGCAGAGGGACTAGAGGAGGCCGGGAGCTGTTTTTT. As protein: CASRGTRGGRELFF. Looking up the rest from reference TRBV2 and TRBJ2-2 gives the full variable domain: EPEVTQTPSHQVTQMGQEVILRCVPISNHLYFYWYRQILGQKVEFLVSFYNNEISEKSEIFDDQFSVERPDGSNFTLKIRSTKLEDSAMYFCASRGTRGGRELFFGEGSRLTVL.

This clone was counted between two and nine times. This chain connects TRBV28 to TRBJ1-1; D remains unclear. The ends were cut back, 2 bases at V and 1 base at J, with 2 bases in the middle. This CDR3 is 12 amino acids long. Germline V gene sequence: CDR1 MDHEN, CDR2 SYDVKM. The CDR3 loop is CASSLANTEAFF. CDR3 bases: TGTGCCAGCAGTTTAGCGAACACTGAAGCTTTCTTT.